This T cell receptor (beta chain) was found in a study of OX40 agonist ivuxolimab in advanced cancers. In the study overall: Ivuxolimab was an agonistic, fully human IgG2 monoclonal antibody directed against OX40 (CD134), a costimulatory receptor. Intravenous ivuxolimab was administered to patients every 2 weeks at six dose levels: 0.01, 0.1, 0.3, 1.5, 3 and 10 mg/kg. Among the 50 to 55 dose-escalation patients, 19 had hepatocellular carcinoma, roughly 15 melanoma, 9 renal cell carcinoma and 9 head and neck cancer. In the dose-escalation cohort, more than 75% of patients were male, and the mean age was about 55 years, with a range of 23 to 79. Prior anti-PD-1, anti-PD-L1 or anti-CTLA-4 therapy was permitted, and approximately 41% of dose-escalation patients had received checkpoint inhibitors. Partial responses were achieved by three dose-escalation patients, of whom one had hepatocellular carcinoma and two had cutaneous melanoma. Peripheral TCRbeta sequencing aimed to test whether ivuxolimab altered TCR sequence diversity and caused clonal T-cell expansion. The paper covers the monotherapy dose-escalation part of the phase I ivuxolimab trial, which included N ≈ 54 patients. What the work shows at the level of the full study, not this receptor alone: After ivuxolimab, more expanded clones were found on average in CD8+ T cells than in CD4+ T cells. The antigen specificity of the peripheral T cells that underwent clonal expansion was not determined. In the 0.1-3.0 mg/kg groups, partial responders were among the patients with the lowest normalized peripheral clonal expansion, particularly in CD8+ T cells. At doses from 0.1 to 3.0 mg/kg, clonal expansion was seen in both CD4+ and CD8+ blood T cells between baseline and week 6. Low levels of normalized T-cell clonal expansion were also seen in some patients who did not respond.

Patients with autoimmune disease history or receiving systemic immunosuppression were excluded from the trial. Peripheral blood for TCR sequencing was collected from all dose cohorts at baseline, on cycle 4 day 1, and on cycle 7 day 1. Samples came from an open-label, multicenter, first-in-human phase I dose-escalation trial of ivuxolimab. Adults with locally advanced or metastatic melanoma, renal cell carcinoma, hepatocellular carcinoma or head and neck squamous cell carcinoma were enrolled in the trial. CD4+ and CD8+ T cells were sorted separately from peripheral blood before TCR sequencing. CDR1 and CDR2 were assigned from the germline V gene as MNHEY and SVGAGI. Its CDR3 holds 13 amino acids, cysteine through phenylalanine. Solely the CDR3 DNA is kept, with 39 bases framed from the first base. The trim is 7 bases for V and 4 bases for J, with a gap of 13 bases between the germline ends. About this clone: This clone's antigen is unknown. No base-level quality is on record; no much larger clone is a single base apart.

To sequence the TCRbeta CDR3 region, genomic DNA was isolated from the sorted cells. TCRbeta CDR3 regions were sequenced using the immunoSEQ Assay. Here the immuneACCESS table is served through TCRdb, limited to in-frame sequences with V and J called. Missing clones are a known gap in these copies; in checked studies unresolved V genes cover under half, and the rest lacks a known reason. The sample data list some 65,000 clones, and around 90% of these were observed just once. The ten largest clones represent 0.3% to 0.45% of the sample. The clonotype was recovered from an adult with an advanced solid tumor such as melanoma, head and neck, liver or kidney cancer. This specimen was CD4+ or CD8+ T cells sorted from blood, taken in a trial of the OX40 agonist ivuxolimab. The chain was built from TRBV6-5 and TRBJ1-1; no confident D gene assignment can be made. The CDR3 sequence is CASTQAGSTEAFF. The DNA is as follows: TGTGCCAGCACCCAAGCGGGGTCCACTGAAGCTTTCTTT.